This T cell receptor (beta chain) was sequenced for a study of T cell responses to AZD1222 COVID-19 vaccine. Data came from immunoSEQ multiplex PCR; TCRdb stores just in-frame clones and leaves some out. The sample contains 65,000 or so clones, 65% to 85% of which appear only once. The CDR3 runs 15 residues. Germline-derived CDR1 and CDR2 are SGDLS and YYNGEE. Trimming removed 4 bases from V and 4 bases from J, with 17 bases in between. The rearrangement links TRBV9 to TRBJ1-2; D possibly corresponds to TRBD1 (5 bases). The material was peripheral blood, obtained on day 0 of AZD1222 vaccination. The TCR was taken from an adult in good health. The chain's CDR3 is CASSPSSGGIYGYTF. CDR3 bases: TGTGCCAGCAGCCCCAGCTCGGGGGGGATCTATGGCTACACCTTC.